These 15 T cell receptor beta chains came from one sample sequenced in a study of neurological immune-mediated disorders. TCRdb independently ran MiXCR on the 5' RACE reads; one entry per CDR3 protein. The repertoire has around 97,000 distinct CDR3 sequences, 11% of them found once; the top ten carry about 3.1%. Time point reported: longitudinal time-point 3. Sequencing used PBMCs. All receptors derive from a female donor with HTLV-1-associated myelopathy (HAM/TSP).

A word on this clonotype: A much larger clone lies one base from this, so it may be a read error. The V and J genes are TRBV20-1 and TRBJ1-1, with unresolved D. CDR1 and CDR2 from the germline V gene are DFQATT and SNEGSKA (reference sequence). The CDR3 has 13 residues. In DNA form, the CDR3 reads TGCAGTGCTAGACCTGCTCTTGGCACTGAAGATTTCTTT. Translation: CSARPALGTEDFF.

A remark on this clonotype: This may come from a read error, since a much larger clone is one base off. The rearrangement uses TRBV18 and TRBJ1-2, with D unclear. Trimming pared 0 bases from V and 4 bases from J, leaving 15 bases between. CDR3 length equals 16 residues. Germline V gene data show CDR1 as KGHSH and CDR2 as LQKENI. The CDR3 DNA reads as TGTGCCAGCTCACCACCAACCACGACGGACTCCTATGGCTACACCTTC. It specifies CASSPPTTTDSYGYTF.

The gene calls are TRBV29-1 and TRBJ1-3; 8 bases agree with TRBD1. Germline CDR1 SQVTM, CDR2 ANQGSEA. The CDR3 contains 11 residues. Germline trimming cut 4 bases from V and 16 bases from J; bases unmatched to any gene: 9. CDR3 in DNA: TGCAGCGTTGTTGTCGACAGGGGACCGTATTTT. Amino acid sequence: CSVVVDRGPYF.

This clonotype was found many times. The genes are TRBV10-3 and TRBJ1-6; 8 nucleotides agree with TRBD1. V gave up 0 bases and J gave up 10 bases; unmatched junction bases: 11. Germline V gives CDR1 ENHRY, CDR2 SYGVKD. The CDR3 has 17 residues. The CDR3 sequence: CAISESAPGGGKSPLHF. CDR3 sequence (DNA): TGTGCCATCAGTGAGTCAGCCCCAGGGGGCGGAAAATCACCCCTCCACTTT.

This clonotype was found many times. J is TRBJ1-6 and V is TRBV20-1; no reliable D call. CDR3 length equals 13 residues. Germline-derived CDR1 and CDR2 are DFQATT and SNEGSKA (reference sequence). Trimming took 1 base from V and 9 from J, leaving 10 bases between them. CDR3 loop: CSARVGTFSPLHF. CDR3 nucleotides: TGCAGTGCTAGAGTGGGCACTTTTTCACCCCTCCACTTT.

Ten or more counts support this clonotype. The rearrangement joins TRBV7-8 to TRBJ1-5; tentative D call: TRBD1 (5 bases). CDR3 size: 15 residues. CDR1 and CDR2 from the germline V gene are SGHVS and FQNEAQ. Trimming left V 1 base short and J 4 bases short, with 11 bases between. The CDR3 bases are TGTGCCAGCAGCTTAGAATTGTGGACAAATCAGCCCCAGCATTTT. Protein sequence: CASSLELWTNQPQHF.

The CDR3 DNA reads TGTGCCAGCACCACAGAACACCTCTACGAGCAGTACTTC. This sequence encodes CASTTEHLYEQYF. V gene TRBV7-9 combines with J gene TRBJ2-7; no reliable D call. CDR1 is SEHNR and CDR2 is FQNEAQ in the germline V gene (reference sequence). The CDR3 extends over 13 amino acids. V was pared by 7 bases and J by 3 bases, with 13 bases between.

This clonotype was observed many times. This sequence joins TRBV12-3 or TRBV12-4 and TRBJ2-1, with D perhaps TRBD1 (6 bases). The CDR3 covers 15 residues. Trimming removed 7 bases at V and 6 bases at J, with 19 bases between. This chain's CDR3 is CASTSAETGFNEQFF. For the CDR3, the DNA is TGTGCCAGCACCTCGGCGGAGACAGGCTTCAATGAGCAGTTCTTC.

This clonotype was found many times. The chain joins TRBV20-1 to TRBJ2-5; 7 bases line up with TRBD2. Germline V gene sequence: CDR1 DFQATT, CDR2 SNEGSKA (reference sequence). The CDR3 sequence is 16 residues long. The V segment lost 2 bases and the J segment 0 bases; nucleotides outside the gene matches: 9. The CDR3 region is CSARRGASGNQETQYF. Written as DNA, the CDR3 is TGCAGTGCTAGACGCGGGGCTAGCGGCAACCAAGAGACCCAGTACTTC.

Note on this clonotype: This could be a read error, since a much larger clone is one nucleotide away. The final CDR3 position lacks the conserved phenylalanine or tryptophan, pointing to a likely read error. This chain uses TRBV2 with TRBJ2-7, with 7 bases aligning to TRBD1. Germline V lookup: CDR1 SNHLY, CDR2 FYNNEI. V was pared by 4 bases and J by 3 bases, with 6 bases of the junction left unmatched. This CDR3 comprises 14 residues. The CDR3 here is CASSGRTGDYEQYS. The CDR3 nucleotides read TGTGCCAGCAGTGGTCGGACAGGAGACTACGAGCAGTACTCC.

On this clonotype: A much more abundant neighbour one base away suggests this may be a read error. The chain combines TRBV7-2 with TRBJ2-3, with TRBD2 matching over 9 bases. Per germline, CDR1 SGHTA and CDR2 FQGNSA. This CDR3 comprises 16 residues. CDR3 region: CANSLVGGGVTDTQYF. CDR3 DNA sequence: TGTGCCAACAGCTTAGTAGGCGGGGGGGTTACAGATACGCAGTATTTT.

At least ten counts were recorded for this clonotype. The chain recombines TRBV5-1 with TRBJ2-3; TRBD2 aligns across 7 bases. J gave up 2 bases and V 0 bases, and 3 bases lay outside the gene matches. The CDR3 loop spans 15 amino acids. CDR1 and CDR2 from the germline V gene are SGHRS and YFSETQ. This CDR3 is CASSLGGGYTDTQYF. The DNA of the CDR3 is TGCGCCAGCAGCTTGGGCGGGGGATACACAGATACGCAGTATTTT.

This clonotype appeared many times. The chain carries TRBV5-1 and TRBJ2-5; D remains unclear. Trimming removed 0 bases at V and 1 base at J, with 10 bases between. This CDR3 comprises 15 residues. Germline assignment: CDR1 SGHRS and CDR2 YFSETQ. CDR3 amino acids: CASSLAHGRQETQYF. The CDR3 DNA reads TGCGCCAGCAGCTTGGCTCACGGCCGCCAAGAGACCCAGTACTTC.

This clonotype was counted ten times or more. This chain links TRBV12-3 or TRBV12-4 with TRBJ2-1, with D unresolved. This CDR3 has 17 residues. Trimming left V 2 bases short and J 0 bases short, with 14 bases between. CDR3 sequence (DNA): TGTGCCAGCAGTTTAATTAGGAATGTAGGCTCCTACAATGAGCAGTTCTTC. Protein: CASSLIRNVGSYNEQFF.

At least ten counts were recorded for this clonotype. The V call is TRBV28, the J call TRBJ1-4; 7 nucleotides agree with TRBD1. V was pared by 10 bases and J by 8 bases, with 10 bases of the junction left unmatched. The CDR3 is 13 residues long. Germline V gives CDR1 MDHEN, CDR2 SYDVKM. The CDR3 reads CATVAGGGEKLFF. DNA for the CDR3: TGTGCCACCGTCGCAGGGGGGGGGGAAAAACTGTTTTTT.